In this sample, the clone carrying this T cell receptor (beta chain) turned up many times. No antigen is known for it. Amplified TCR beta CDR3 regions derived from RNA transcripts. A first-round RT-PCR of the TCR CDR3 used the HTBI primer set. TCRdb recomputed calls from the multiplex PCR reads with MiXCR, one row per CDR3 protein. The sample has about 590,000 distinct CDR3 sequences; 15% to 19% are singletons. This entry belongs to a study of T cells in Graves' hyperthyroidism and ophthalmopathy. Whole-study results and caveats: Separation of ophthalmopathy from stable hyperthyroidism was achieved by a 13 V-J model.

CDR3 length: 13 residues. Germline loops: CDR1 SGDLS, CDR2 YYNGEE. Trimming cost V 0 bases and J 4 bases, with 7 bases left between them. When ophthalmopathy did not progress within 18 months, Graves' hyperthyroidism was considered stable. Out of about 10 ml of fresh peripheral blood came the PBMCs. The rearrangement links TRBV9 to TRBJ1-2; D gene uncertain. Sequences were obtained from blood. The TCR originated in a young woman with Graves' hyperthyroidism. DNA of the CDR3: TGTGCCAGCAGCGTAGAACTCGGCTATGGCTACACCTTC. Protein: CASSVELGYGYTF.